This T cell receptor (beta chain) was obtained from a study of PD-1 blockade in mismatch repair-deficient tumors. General study findings and limits: Tumor-resident clones, often undetectable pretreatment in blood, expanded then contracted after pembrolizumab.

This table comes from immunoSEQ multiplex PCR, and its TCRdb copy is limited to in-frame clones, with some not included. Among around 110,000 clones listed, over 60% were seen once. All patients were mismatch repair deficient, assessed by either PCR or immunohistochemistry. TCR sequencing covered three patients who responded to pembrolizumab. Points on this clone: Its antigen is as yet unknown.

The ends were cut back, 1 base at V and 8 bases at J, with 7 bases in the middle. This CDR3 comprises 12 residues. Looked up from germline, CDR1 is SGHRS and CDR2 is YFSETQ. The sequence derives from an adult with mismatch repair-deficient cancer. The source material was peripheral blood, sampled 60 to 65 weeks after starting pembrolizumab. The chain couples TRBV5-1 to TRBJ2-1; D gene ambiguous. The DNA of the CDR3 is TGCGCCAGCAGCTTGCAGCCCTATGAGCAGTTCTTC. Its protein is CASSLQPYEQFF.